Sequencing of this T cell receptor (beta chain) was carried out in a study of blood T cell repertoires in COVID-19. Study details: Sources were T cells, B-cell-depleted T cells, or PBMCs; the material itself was cDNA or gDNA.

Germline CDR1 is MNHNY and CDR2 is SVGAGI (reference sequence). The CDR3 is 17 residues long. The V segment lost 5 bases and the J segment 3 bases; nucleotides outside the gene matches: 12. Per the study methods: Reference gene primer amplification gave nucleated cell count estimates. Profiling relied on immunoSEQ multiplex PCR, and the TCRdb table lists in-frame clones only, not all of them. V and J calls and clone size are as listed in that table; D and trimming were resolved from the DNA. This sample has a few hundred thousand clones; around 89% occur once, and the top ten carry around a tenth. Membership in each cohort depended on participant-reported clinical history.

Source material: PBMCs or T cells enriched from blood (not recorded which). This TCR was recovered from a woman aged 40 to 50 who had recovered from COVID-19. V is TRBV6-6 and J is TRBJ1-1; 10 bases are a match to TRBD1. The CDR3 coding sequence is TGTGCCAGCAGTCGATTCGGGACAGGGGCGGGCGACACTGAAGCTTTCTTT. It translates to CASSRFGTGAGDTEAFF.